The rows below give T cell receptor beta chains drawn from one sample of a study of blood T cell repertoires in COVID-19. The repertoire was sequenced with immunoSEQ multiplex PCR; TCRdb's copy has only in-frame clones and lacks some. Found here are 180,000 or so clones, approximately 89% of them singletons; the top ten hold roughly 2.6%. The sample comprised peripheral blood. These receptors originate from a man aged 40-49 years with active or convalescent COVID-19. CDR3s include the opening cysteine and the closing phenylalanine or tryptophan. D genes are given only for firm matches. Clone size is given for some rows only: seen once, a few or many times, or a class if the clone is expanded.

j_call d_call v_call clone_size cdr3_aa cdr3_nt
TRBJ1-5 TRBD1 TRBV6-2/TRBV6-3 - CASSYSTGNQPQHF TGTGCCAGCAGTTACTCGACAGGGAATCAGCCCCAGCATTTT
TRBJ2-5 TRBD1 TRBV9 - CASSVAGGPGETQYF TGTGCCAGCAGCGTAGCAGGGGGTCCAGGAGAGACCCAGTACTTC
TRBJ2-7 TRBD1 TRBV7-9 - CASSSGQDYEQYF TGTGCCAGCAGCTCGGGACAGGACTACGAGCAGTACTTC
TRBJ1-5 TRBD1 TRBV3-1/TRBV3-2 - CASSQRQGVGQPQHF TGTGCCAGCAGCCAGCGACAGGGGGTGGGTCAGCCCCAGCATTTT
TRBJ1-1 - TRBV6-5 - CASERGSMNTEAFF TGTGCCAGCGAAAGGGGAAGCATGAACACTGAAGCTTTCTTT
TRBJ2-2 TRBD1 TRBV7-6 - CNRDRAYTGELFF TGTAACCGGGACAGGGCTTACACCGGGGAGCTGTTTTTT
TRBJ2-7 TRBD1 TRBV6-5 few CASRGQSEQYF TGTGCCAGCAGGGGACAGTCCGAGCAGTACTTC
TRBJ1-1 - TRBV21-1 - CASSKGQTPNTEAFF TGTGCCAGCAGCAAAGGACAGACACCGAACACTGAAGCTTTCTTT
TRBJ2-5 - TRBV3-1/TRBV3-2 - CASSQVRGLETQYF TGTGCCAGCAGCCAAGTTCGAGGGCTAGAGACCCAGTACTTC
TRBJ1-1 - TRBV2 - CASTTQGGDTEAFF TGTGCCAGCACTACCCAGGGTGGGGACACTGAAGCTTTCTTT
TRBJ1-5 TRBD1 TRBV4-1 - CASSQRTGTNQPQHF TGCGCCAGCAGCCAGAGGACAGGCACCAATCAGCCCCAGCATTTT